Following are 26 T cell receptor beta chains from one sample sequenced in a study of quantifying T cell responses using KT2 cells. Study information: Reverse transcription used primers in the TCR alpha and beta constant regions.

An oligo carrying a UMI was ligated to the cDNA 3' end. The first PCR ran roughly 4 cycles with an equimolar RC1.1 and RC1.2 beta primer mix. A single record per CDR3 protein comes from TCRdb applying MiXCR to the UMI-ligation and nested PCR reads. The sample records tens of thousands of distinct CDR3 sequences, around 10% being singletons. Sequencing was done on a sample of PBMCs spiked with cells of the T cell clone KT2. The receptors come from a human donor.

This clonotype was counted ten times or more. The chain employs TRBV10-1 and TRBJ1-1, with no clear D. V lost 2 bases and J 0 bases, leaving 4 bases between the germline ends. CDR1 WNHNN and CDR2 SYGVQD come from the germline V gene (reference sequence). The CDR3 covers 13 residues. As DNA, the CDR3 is TGCGCCAGCAGTGAGAATTTGAACACTGAAGCTTTCTTT. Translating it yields CASSENLNTEAFF.

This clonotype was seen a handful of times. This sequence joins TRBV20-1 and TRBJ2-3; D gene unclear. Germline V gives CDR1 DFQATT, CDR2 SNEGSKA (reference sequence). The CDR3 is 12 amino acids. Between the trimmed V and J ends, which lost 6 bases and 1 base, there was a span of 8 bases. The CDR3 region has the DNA TGCAGTGCCCACCCGGGCACAGATACGCAGTATTTT. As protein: CSAHPGTDTQYF.

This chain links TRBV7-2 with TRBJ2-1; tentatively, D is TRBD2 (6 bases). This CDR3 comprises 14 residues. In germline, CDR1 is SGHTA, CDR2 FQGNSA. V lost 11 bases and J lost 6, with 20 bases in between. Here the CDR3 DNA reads TGTGCCTATTCCCGACTAGATTGGGCCAATGAGCAGTTCTTC. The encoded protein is CAYSRLDWANEQFF. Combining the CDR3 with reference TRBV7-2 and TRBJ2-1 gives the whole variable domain GAGVSQSPSNKVTEKGKDVELRCDPISGHTALYWYRQSLGQGLEFLIYFQGNSAPDKSGLPSDRFSAERTGGSVSTLTIQRTQQEDSAVYLCAYSRLDWANEQFFGPGTRLTVL.

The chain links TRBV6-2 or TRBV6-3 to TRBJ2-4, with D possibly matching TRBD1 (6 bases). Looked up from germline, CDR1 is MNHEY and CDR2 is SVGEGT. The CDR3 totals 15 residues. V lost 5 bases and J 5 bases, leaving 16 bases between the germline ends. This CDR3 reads CASSPTGMGQNIQYF. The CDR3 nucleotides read TGTGCCAGCAGTCCTACAGGGATGGGACAAAACATTCAGTACTTC.

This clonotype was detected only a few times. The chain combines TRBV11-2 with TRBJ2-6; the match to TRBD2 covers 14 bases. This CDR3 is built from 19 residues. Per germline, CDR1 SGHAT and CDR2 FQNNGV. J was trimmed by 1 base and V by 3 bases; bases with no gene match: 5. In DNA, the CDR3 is TGTGCCAGCAGCTTGGGACTAGCGGGGGTCAGGTCTGGGGCCAACGTCCTGACTTTC. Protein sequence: CASSLGLAGVRSGANVLTF.

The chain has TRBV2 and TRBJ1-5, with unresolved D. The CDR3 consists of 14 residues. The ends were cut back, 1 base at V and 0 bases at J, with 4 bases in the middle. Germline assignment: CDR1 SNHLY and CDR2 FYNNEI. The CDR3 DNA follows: TGTGCCAGCAGTGAAGTAAATAGCAATCAGCCCCAGCATTTT. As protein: CASSEVNSNQPQHF.

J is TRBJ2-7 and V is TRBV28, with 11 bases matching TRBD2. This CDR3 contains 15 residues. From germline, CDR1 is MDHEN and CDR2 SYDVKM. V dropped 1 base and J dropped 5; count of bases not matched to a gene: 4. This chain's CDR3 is CASSLLLAGDHEQYF. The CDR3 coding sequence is TGTGCCAGCAGTTTATTACTAGCGGGAGACCACGAGCAGTACTTC.

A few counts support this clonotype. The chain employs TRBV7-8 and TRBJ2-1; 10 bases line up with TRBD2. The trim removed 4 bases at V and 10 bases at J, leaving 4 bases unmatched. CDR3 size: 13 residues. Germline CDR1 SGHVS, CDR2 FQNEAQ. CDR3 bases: TGTGCCAGCAGCTGGGGACTAGCGCAAGAGCAGTTCTTC. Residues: CASSWGLAQEQFF.

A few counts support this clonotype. CDR3 sequence reads: CASSLDRTVNTEAFF. In DNA form, the CDR3 reads TGCGCCAGCAGCTTGGATAGGACAGTGAACACTGAAGCTTTCTTT. This chain uses TRBV5-1 with TRBJ1-1, with D tentatively TRBD1 (6 bases). Germline V CDR1 and CDR2: SGHRS, YFSETQ. CDR3 length equals 15 residues. V lost 0 bases, J lost 0 bases, and 9 bases lay in between.

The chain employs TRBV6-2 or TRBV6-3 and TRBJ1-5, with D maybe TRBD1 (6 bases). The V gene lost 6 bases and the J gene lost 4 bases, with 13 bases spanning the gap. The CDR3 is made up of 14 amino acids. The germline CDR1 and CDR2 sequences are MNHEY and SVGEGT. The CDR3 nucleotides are TGTGCCAGCAGATCCGGGACATTTAATCAGCCCCAGCATTTT. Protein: CASRSGTFNQPQHF.

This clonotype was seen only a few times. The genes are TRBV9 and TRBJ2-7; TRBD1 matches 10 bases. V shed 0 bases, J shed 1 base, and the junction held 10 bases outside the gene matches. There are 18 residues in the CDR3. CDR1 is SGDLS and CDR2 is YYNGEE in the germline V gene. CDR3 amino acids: CASSVAGQGQGRSYEQYF. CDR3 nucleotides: TGTGCCAGCAGCGTAGCGGGACAGGGGCAGGGGAGGTCCTACGAGCAGTACTTC. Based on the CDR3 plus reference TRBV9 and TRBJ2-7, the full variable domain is DSGVTQTPKHLITATGQRVTLRCSPRSGDLSVYWYQQSLDQGLQFLIQYYNGEERAKGNILERFSAQQFPDLHSELNLSSLELGDSALYFCASSVAGQGQGRSYEQYFGPGTRLTVT.

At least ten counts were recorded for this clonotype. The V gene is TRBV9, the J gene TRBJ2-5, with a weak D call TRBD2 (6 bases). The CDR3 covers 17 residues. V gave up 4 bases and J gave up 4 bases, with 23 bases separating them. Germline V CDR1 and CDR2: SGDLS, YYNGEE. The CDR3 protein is CASSPTPGLQYGETQYF. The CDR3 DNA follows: TGTGCCAGCAGCCCCACACCGGGACTCCAGTACGGAGAGACCCAGTACTTC.

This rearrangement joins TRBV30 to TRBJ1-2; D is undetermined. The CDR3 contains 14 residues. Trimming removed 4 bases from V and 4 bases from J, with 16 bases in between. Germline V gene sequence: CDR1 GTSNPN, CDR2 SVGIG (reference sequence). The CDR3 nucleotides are TGTGCCTGGATCCCCCCCCCGGGAGTCTATGGCTACACCTTC. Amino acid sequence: CAWIPPPGVYGYTF.

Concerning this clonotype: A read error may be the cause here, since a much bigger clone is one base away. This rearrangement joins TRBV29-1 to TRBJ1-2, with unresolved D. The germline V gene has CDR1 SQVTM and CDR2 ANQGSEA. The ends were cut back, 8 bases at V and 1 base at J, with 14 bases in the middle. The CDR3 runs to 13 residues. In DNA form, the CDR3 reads TGCAGCCAAGATGGGCCGGATAACTATGGCTACACCTTC. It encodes CSQDGPDNYGYTF.

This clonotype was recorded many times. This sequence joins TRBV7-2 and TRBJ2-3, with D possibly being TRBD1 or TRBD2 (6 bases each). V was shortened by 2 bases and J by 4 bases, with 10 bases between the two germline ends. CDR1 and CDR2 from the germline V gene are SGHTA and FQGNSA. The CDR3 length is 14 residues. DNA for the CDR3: TGTGCCAGCAGCTTACCGGGGGCCTCAGATACGCAGTATTTT. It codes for CASSLPGASDTQYF.

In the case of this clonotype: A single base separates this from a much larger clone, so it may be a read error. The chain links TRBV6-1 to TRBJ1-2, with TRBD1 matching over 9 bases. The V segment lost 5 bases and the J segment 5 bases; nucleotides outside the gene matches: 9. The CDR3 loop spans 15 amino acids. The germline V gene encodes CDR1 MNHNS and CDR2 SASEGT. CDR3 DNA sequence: TGTGCCAGCAGTAATCCGGGACAGGGAGATTATGGCTACACCTTC. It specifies CASSNPGQGDYGYTF.

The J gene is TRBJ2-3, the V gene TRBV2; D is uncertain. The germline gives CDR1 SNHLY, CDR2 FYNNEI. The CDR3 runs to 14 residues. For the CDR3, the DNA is TGTGCGAGGAGTTCACAGTCTAGCACAGATACGCAGTATTTT. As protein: CARSSQSSTDTQYF.

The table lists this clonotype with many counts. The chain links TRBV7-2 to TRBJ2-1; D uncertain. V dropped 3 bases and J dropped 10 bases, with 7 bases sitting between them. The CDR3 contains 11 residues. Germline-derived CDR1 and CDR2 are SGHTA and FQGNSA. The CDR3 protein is CASSFSQEQFF. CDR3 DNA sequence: TGTGCCAGCAGCTTTTCTCAGGAGCAGTTCTTC.

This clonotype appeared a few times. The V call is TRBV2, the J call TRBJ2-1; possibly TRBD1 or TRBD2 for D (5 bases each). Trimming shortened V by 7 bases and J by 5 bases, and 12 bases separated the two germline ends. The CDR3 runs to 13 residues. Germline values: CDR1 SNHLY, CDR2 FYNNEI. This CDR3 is CASTPGPNNEQFF. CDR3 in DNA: TGTGCCAGCACGCCGGGGCCGAACAATGAGCAGTTCTTC.

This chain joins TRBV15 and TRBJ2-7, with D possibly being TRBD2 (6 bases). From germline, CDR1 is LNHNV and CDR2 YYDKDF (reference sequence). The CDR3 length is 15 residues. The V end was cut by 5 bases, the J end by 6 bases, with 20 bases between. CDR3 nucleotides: TGTGCCACCAGCCTCGGGGGAAGGGCGAAGGCCGAGCAGTACTTC. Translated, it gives CATSLGGRAKAEQYF.

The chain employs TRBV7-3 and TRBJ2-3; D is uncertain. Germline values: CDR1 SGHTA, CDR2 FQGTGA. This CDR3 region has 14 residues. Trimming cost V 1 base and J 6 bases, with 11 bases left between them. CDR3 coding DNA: TGTGCCAGCAGCTTAAGTATTTCCTTCGATACGCAGTATTTT. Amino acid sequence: CASSLSISFDTQYF.

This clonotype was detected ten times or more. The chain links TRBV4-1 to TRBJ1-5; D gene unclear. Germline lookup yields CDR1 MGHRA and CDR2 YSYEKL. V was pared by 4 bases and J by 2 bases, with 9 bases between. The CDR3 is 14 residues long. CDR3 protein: CASSRAVGNQPQHF. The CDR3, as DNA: TGCGCCAGCAGCCGGGCCGTCGGCAATCAGCCCCAGCATTTT.

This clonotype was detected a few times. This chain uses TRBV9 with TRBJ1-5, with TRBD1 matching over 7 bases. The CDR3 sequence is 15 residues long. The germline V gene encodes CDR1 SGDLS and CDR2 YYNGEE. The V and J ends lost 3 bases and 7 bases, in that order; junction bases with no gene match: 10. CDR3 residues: CASSEQGGAGQPQHF. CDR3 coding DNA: TGTGCCAGCAGCGAGCAAGGGGGCGCGGGACAGCCCCAGCATTTT.

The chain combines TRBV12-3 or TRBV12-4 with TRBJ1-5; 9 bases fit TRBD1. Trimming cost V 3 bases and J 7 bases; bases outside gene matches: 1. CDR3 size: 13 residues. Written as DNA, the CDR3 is TGTGCCAGCAGTTTCGACAGGGGGCAGCCCCAGCATTTT. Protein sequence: CASSFDRGQPQHF.

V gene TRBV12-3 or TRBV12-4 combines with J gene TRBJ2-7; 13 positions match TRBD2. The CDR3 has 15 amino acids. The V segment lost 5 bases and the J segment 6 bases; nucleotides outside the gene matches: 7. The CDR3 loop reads CASSGTSGVMLEQYF. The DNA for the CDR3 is TGTGCCAGCAGTGGGACTAGCGGGGTCATGCTCGAGCAGTACTTC.

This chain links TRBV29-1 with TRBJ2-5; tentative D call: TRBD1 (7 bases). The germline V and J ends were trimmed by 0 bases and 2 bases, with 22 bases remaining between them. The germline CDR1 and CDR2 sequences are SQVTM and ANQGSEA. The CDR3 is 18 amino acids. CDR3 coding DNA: TGCAGCGTTGAAGATCTCGGGGGACAGACTGACCTTCAAGAGACCCAGTACTTC. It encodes CSVEDLGGQTDLQETQYF.